This T cell receptor (beta chain) originates from a study of T cells in narcolepsy. The overall study: Enrolled donors included narcolepsy type 1 or type 2 patients and healthy controls.

Study-level findings and limits: Autoreactive HCRT-specific and TRIB2-specific clonotypes were marked in same-patient CSF-versus-blood CD4+ comparisons. Blood of same and different patients, but not healthy controls, reportedly held recurring autoreactive clonotypes.

As for this clone: Its antigen is still unknown. Other nucleotide sequences in the sample specify the same CDR3.

Trimming left V 0 bases short and J 2 bases short, with 8 bases between. The CDR3 length is 14 residues. Germline V gives CDR1 SGHRS, CDR2 YFSETQ. This table comes from immunoSEQ multiplex PCR, and its TCRdb copy is limited to in-frame clones, with some not included. The table has tens of thousands of clones, about 80% seen once. J is TRBJ2-5 and V is TRBV5-1; possibly TRBD2 for D (5 bases). The origin of this receptor is a human donor with narcolepsy. Source material: CD45RA- memory CD4+ T cells from PBMCs. The CDR3 DNA reads as TGCGCCAGCAGCTTGGGTCTAGCACAAGAGACCCAGTACTTC. Translation gives CASSLGLAQETQYF.